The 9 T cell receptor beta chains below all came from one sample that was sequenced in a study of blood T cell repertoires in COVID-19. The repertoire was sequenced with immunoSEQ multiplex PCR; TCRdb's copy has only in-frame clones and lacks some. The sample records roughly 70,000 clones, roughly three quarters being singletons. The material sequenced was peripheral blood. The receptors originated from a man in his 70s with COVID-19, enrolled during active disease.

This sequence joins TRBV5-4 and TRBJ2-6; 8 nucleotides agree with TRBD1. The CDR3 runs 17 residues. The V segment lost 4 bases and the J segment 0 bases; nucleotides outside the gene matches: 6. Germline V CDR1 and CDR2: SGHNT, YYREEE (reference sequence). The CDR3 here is CASSGGQVHSGANVLTF. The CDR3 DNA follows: TGTGCCAGCAGCGGGGGACAGGTACACTCTGGGGCCAACGTCCTGACTTTC.

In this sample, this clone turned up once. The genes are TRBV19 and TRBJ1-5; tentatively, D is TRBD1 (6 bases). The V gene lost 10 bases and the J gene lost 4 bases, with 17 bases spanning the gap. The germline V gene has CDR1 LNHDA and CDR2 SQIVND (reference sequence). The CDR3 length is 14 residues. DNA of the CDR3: TGTGCCACCGTGGGGGCGGGCGTAAATCAGCCCCAGCATTTT. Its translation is CATVGAGVNQPQHF. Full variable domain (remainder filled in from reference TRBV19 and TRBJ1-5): DGGITQSPKYLFRKEGQNVTLSCEQNLNHDAMYWYRQDPGQGLRLIYYSQIVNDFQKGDIAEGYSVSREKKESFPLTVTSAQKNPTAFYLCATVGAGVNQPQHFGDGTRLSIL.

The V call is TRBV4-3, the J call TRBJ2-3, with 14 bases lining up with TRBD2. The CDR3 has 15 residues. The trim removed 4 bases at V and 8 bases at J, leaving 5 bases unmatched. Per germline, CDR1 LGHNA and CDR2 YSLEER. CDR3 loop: CASSPTSGRAGTQYF. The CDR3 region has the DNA TGCGCCAGCAGCCCGACTAGCGGGAGGGCCGGTACGCAGTATTTT.

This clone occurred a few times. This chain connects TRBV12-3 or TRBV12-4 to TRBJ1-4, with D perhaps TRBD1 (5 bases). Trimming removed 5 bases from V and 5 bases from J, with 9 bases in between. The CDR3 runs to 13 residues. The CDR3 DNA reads TGTGCCAGCAGTCCCGGACAAAATGAAAAACTGTTTTTT. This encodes CASSPGQNEKLFF.

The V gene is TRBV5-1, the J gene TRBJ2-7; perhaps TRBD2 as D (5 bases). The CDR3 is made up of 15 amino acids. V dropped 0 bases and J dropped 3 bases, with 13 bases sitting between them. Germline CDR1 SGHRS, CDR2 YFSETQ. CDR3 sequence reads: CASSLEPMEVYEQYF. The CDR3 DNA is TGCGCCAGCAGCTTGGAACCCATGGAGGTCTACGAGCAGTACTTC.

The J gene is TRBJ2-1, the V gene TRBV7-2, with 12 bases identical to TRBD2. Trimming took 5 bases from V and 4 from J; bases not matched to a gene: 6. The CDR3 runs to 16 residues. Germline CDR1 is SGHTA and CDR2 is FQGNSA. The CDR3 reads CASSARLAGVYNEQFF. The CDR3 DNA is TGTGCCAGCAGCGCCCGACTAGCGGGAGTATACAATGAGCAGTTCTTC.

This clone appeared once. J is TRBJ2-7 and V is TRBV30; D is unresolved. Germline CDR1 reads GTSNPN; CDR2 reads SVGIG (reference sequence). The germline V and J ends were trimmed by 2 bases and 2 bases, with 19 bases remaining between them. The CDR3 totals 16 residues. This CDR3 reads CAWSRRSVLLTYEQYF. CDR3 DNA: TGTGCCTGGAGTCGCCGCAGCGTCCTTCTAACCTACGAGCAGTACTTC.

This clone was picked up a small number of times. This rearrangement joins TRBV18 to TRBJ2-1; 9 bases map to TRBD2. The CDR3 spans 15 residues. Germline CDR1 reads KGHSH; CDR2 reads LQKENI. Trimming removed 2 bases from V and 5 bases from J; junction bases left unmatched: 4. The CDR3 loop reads CASSPLTSGDNEQFF. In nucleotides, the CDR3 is TGTGCCAGCTCACCATTGACTAGCGGTGACAATGAGCAGTTCTTC. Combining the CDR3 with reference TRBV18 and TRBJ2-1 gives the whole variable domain NAGVMQNPRHLVRRRGQEARLRCSPMKGHSHVYWYRQLPEEGLKFMVYLQKENIIDESGMPKERFSAEFPKEGPSILRIQQVVRGDSAAYFCASSPLTSGDNEQFFGPGTRLTVL.

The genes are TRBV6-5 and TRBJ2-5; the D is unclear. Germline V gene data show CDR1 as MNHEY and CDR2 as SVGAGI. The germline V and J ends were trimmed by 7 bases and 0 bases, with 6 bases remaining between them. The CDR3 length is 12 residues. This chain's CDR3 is CASIPNQETQYF. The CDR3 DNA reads TGTGCCAGCATCCCCAACCAAGAGACCCAGTACTTC.